The present TCR beta chain was sequenced within a study of blood T cell repertoires in COVID-19 (dated by TCRdb to 2018 to 2020). At the level of the whole study: Samples covering the acute and convalescent phases of COVID-19 were provided by collaborators in the United States, Italy and Spain. The prospective study material was composed of cDNA or gDNA derived from T cells, B-cell-depleted T cells, or PBMCs. The dataset comprised deeply sampled blood TCRbeta repertoires from subjects exposed to, actively infected with, or recovered from COVID-19. The repertoires were released in a freely available public database meant as a resource for research on the immune response to SARS-CoV-2. Samples came from the ongoing ImmuneRACE study (first 160 participants) plus 1,254 subjects from 6 global collaborators. Nearly every sample came with metadata listing a de-identified subject ID, COVID-19 status, age in years and sex. HLA class I and class II types, where available, came from metadata supplied by the sample provider rather than from assay-based typing.

General conclusions and limits of the study: Clinical and demographic metadata were provided uncurated, with the amount varying by source and participant.

The germline V gene encodes CDR1 MDHEN and CDR2 SYDVKM. The trim is 4 bases for V and 4 bases for J, with a gap of 11 bases between the germline ends. The CDR3 goes from the cysteine to the phenylalanine over 15 residues. Only the CDR3 region is kept as DNA, spanning 45 bases read in frame from base 1. In the prospective study, participants were 18 to 89 years old, resided in about two dozen geographic areas of the United States, and were enrolled through a virtual design. Cohort assignment in the prospective study relied on participant-reported clinical history from a screening survey and a study questionnaire. ImmuneRACE Cohort 3 recovered participants were defined by two consecutive negative NP/OP PCR tests, healthcare professional clearance, or symptom resolution. In the prospective study, mobile phlebotomists collected whole blood, serum and a nasopharyngeal or oropharyngeal swab from each participant. Prospective study participants could optionally give additional blood draws and questionnaires over a roughly 2-month period. Prospective study blood samples were shipped either frozen or at room temperature before DNA extraction.

On this clone: Which antigen it targets is not known. The sample holds no much larger clone one base away, and base qualities are not on file.

TCRbeta CDR3 regions were amplified from genomic DNA using the immunoSEQ Assay, a bias-controlled multiplex PCR. Turning to the authors' computational methods: Within the assay, amplification of reference gene primers was used to estimate how many nucleated cells each sample contained. To quantify the absolute abundance of each unique TCRbeta CDR3 rearrangement, sequence reads were collapsed and filtered. For each sample, productive Simpson clonality was calculated by taking the square root of Simpson's diversity index across productive rearrangements. TCRdb's version of the immuneACCESS table is confined to in-frame rearrangements and falls short of the full clone set. An unresolved V gene accounts for under half of the shortfall where checked; the remainder is of unknown origin. That table gives V, J and clone size, and the DNA gave D and trimming. Counted in this sample were about 250,000 clones; over 75% of them appeared once. Of the sample, 3.5% to 5.5% is held by the ten largest clones.

What was sequenced was PBMCs or T cells enriched from blood (not recorded which). The TCR originated in a woman under 40 who had recovered from COVID-19. The rearranged chain carries TRBV28 and TRBJ1-6, with a tentative D gene TRBD1 over 6 matching bases. The bases read TGTGCCAGCAGTTGGACGGGACATTATAATTCACCCCTCCACTTT. This yields the protein CASSWTGHYNSPLHF.